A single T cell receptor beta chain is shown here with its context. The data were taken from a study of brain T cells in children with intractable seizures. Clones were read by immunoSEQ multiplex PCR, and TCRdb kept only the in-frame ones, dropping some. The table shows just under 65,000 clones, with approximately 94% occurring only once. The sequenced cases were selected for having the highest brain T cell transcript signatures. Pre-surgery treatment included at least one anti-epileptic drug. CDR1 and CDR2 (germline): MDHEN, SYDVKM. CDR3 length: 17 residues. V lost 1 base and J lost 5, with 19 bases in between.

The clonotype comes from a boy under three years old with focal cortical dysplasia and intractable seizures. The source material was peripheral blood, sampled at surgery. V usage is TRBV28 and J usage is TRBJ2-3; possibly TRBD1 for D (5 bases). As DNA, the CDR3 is TGTGCCAGCAGTTTATTCCTTCAGGGTCGAGGCATAGATACGCAGTATTTT. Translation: CASSLFLQGRGIDTQYF.